A selection of T cell receptor beta chains follows, all from one sample in a study of T cells in Graves' hyperthyroidism and ophthalmopathy. MiXCR, applied by TCRdb to the multiplex PCR reads, yields one record per CDR3 protein. Here the sample spans approximately 600,000 distinct CDR3 sequences, 20% being singletons. Sequenced sample: blood. Receptor source: a man younger than 40 with Graves' ophthalmopathy. Both conserved end residues are part of each CDR3. D genes are given only for firm matches. Part of the rows lack a size; the others show once, few, many or a class for expanded clones.

v_gene: TRBV20-1; len: 13; d_gene: TRBD1; j_gene: TRBJ1-1; abundance: -; CDR3nt: TGCAGTGCTGGCCTTCCAGGGGGGGCTGAAGCTTTCTTT; CDR3aa: CSAGLPGGAEAFF
v_gene: TRBV19; len: 18; d_gene: -; j_gene: TRBJ2-1; abundance: -; CDR3nt: TGTGCCAGTAGTATTCTAGCGAGCGACAAAAACACCTACAATGAGCAGTTCTTC; CDR3aa: CASSILASDKNTYNEQFF
v_gene: TRBV28; len: 15; d_gene: -; j_gene: TRBJ2-7; abundance: few; CDR3nt: TGTGCCAGCAGATACCCGGGACCCGGCCGGGGCGAGCAGTACTTC; CDR3aa: CASRYPGPGRGEQYF
v_gene: TRBV4-2; len: 22; d_gene: TRBD1; j_gene: TRBJ2-7; abundance: few; CDR3nt: TGTGCCAGCAGCCAAATCTTAACAGGGGACTGGGATACGGGACAGGGGATCTACGAGCAGTACTTC; CDR3aa: CASSQILTGDWDTGQGIYEQYF
v_gene: TRBV7-2; len: 15; d_gene: TRBD1; j_gene: TRBJ1-1; abundance: many; CDR3nt: TGTGCCAGCAGCACCGGACAGGGGTGGAACACTGAAGCTTTCTTT; CDR3aa: CASSTGQGWNTEAFF
v_gene: TRBV20-1; len: 13; d_gene: TRBD1; j_gene: TRBJ1-6; abundance: -; CDR3nt: TGCAGTGCTCCAGGACAGGGGCAATCACCCCTCCACTTT; CDR3aa: CSAPGQGQSPLHF
v_gene: TRBV6-2/TRBV6-3; len: 18; d_gene: TRBD1; j_gene: TRBJ2-6; abundance: few; CDR3nt: TGTGCCAGCAACCCCAGGACAGGGGCGTTCTCTGGGGCCAACGTCCTGACTTTC; CDR3aa: CASNPRTGAFSGANVLTF
v_gene: TRBV20-1; len: 15; d_gene: TRBD1; j_gene: TRBJ1-1; abundance: many; CDR3nt: TGCAGTGCTCCATCCGGGACAGGGGGCAACACTGAAGCTTTCTTT; CDR3aa: CSAPSGTGGNTEAFF
v_gene: TRBV5-1; len: 14; d_gene: -; j_gene: TRBJ2-7; abundance: few; CDR3nt: TGCGCCAGCAGCTTAGGGACGCGCTACTACGAGCAGTACTTC; CDR3aa: CASSLGTRYYEQYF
v_gene: TRBV4-1; len: 16; d_gene: -; j_gene: TRBJ1-5; abundance: few; CDR3nt: TGCGCCAGCAGCCAAGATAAGGCAAATCACAATCAGCCCCAGCATTTT; CDR3aa: CASSQDKANHNQPQHF
v_gene: TRBV19; len: 14; d_gene: TRBD1; j_gene: TRBJ1-1; abundance: few; CDR3nt: TGTGCCAGTAGTATGACAGGGGTGAACACTGAAGCTTTCTTT; CDR3aa: CASSMTGVNTEAFF
v_gene: TRBV27; len: 18; d_gene: -; j_gene: TRBJ1-6; abundance: few; CDR3nt: TGTGCCAGCAGTTTATATGTCTCTCAAGACAGAATCAATTCACCCCTCCACTTT; CDR3aa: CASSLYVSQDRINSPLHF
v_gene: TRBV6-6; len: 15; d_gene: TRBD1; j_gene: TRBJ1-4; abundance: few; CDR3nt: TGTGCCAGCAGTTACTCAGGCAGGGGGAGTGAAAAACTGTTTTTT; CDR3aa: CASSYSGRGSEKLFF
v_gene: TRBV28; len: 13; d_gene: -; j_gene: TRBJ2-5; abundance: few; CDR3nt: TGTGCCAGCAGTTTCCCCCCCGCAGAGACCCAGTACTTC; CDR3aa: CASSFPPAETQYF
v_gene: TRBV6-5; len: 14; d_gene: TRBD2; j_gene: TRBJ2-1; abundance: -; CDR3nt: TGTGCCAGCAGTTACGATAGCGGGCGAGGGGAGCAGTTCTTC; CDR3aa: CASSYDSGRGEQFF
v_gene: TRBV7-9; len: 14; d_gene: TRBD1; j_gene: TRBJ1-1; abundance: -; CDR3nt: TGTGCCAGCAGCCTCCGGGACAGGGGGCTTGAAGCTTTCTTT; CDR3aa: CASSLRDRGLEAFF
v_gene: TRBV9; len: 14; d_gene: -; j_gene: TRBJ2-7; abundance: few; CDR3nt: TGTGCCAGCAGCGTAGGCTCGGACTCCTACGAGCAGTACTTC; CDR3aa: CASSVGSDSYEQYF
v_gene: TRBV6-1; len: 14; d_gene: -; j_gene: TRBJ1-5; abundance: few; CDR3nt: TGTGCCAGCAGTGAAGCGGGGGGTGGCCAGCCCCAGCATTTT; CDR3aa: CASSEAGGGQPQHF